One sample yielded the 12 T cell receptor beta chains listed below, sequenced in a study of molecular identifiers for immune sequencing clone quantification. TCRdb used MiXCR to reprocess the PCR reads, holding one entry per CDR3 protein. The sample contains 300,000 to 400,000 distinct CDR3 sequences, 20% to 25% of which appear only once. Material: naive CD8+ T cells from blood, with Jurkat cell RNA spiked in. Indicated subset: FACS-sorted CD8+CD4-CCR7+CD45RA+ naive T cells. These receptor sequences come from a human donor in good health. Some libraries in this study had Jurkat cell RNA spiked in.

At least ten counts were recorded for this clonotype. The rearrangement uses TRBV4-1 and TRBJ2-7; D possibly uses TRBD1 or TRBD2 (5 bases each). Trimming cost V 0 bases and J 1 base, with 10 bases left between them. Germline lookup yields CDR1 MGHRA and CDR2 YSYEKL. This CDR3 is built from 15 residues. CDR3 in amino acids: CASSQEGTGSYEQYF. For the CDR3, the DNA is TGCGCCAGCAGCCAAGAGGGGACCGGATCCTACGAGCAGTACTTC.

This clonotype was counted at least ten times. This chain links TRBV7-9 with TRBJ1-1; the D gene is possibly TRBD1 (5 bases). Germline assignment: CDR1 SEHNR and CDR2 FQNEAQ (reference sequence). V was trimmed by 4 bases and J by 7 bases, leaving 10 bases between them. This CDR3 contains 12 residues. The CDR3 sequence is CASSSGRSEAFF. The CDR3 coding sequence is TGTGCCAGCAGCTCGGGACGGAGTGAAGCTTTCTTT.

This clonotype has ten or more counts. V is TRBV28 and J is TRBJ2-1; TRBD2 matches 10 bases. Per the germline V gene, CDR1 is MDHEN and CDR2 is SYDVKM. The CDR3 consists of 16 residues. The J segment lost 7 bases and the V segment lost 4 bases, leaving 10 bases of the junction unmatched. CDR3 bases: TGTGCCAGCAGTTCGTCTAGCGGGAGTGTGACGAATGAGCAGTTCTTC. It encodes CASSSSSGSVTNEQFF.

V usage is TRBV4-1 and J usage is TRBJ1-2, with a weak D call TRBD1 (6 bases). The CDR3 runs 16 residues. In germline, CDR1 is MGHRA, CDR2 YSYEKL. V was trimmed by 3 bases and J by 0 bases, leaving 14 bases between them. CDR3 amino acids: CASSQAPGETNYGYTF. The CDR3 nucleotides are TGCGCCAGCAGCCAGGCTCCAGGGGAAACTAACTATGGCTACACCTTC.

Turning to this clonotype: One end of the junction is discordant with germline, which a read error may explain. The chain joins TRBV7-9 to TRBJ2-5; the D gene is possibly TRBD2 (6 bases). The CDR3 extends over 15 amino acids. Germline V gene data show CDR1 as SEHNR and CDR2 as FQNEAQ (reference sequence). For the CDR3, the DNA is TGTGTCAGCAGGACTGGGGTGACGGGAGTAGAGACCCAGTACTTC. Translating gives CVSRTGVTGVETQYF.

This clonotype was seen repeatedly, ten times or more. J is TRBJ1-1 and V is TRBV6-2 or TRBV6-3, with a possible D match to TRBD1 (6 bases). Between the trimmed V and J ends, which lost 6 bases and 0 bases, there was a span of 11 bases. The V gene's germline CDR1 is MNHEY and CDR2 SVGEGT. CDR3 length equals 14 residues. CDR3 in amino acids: CASRWTVMNTEAFF. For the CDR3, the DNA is TGTGCCAGCAGATGGACAGTTATGAACACTGAAGCTTTCTTT.

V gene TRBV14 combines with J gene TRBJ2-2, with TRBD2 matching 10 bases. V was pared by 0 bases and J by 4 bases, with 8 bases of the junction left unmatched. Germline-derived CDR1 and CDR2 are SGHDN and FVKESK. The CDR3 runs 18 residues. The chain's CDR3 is CASSQDLFTSGATGELFF. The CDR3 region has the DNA TGTGCCAGCAGCCAAGATCTCTTTACTAGCGGGGCCACCGGGGAGCTGTTTTTT.

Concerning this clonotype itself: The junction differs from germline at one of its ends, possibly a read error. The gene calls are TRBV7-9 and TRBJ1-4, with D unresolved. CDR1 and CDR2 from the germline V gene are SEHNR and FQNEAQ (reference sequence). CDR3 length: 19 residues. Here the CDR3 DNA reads TGTGCCAGCAGCTTCCCCACAACAGAGGATGGTTCAACTAATGAAAAACTGTTCTTT. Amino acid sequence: CASSFPTTEDGSTNEKLFF.

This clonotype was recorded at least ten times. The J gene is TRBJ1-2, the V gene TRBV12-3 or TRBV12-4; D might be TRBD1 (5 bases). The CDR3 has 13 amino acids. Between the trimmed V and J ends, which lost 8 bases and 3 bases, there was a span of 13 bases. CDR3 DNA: TGTGCCAGCTGTTCTGGGGGGTACTATGGCTACACCTTC. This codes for CASCSGGYYGYTF.

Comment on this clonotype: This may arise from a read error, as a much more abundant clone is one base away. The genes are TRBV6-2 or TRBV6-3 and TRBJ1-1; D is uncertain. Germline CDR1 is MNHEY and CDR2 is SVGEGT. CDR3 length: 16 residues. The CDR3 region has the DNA TGTACCAGCAGCCTTACCTACTCCACTAGAATGACTGAAGCTTTCTTT. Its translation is CTSSLTYSTRMTEAFF.

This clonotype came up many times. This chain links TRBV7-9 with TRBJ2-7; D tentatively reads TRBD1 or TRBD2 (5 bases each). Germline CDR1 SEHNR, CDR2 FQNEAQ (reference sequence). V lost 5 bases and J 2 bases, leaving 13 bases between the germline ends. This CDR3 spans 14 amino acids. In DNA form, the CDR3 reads TGTGCCAGCAGCCCGGGACGGTTGACCTACGAGCAGTACTTC. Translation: CASSPGRLTYEQYF.

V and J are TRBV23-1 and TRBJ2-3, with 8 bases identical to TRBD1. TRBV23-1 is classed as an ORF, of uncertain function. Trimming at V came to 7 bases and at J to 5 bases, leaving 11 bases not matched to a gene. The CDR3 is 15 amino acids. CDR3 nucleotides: TGCGCCAGCAAGCACCCAGGGGGCTCGGAAGATACGCAGTATTTT. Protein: CASKHPGGSEDTQYF.